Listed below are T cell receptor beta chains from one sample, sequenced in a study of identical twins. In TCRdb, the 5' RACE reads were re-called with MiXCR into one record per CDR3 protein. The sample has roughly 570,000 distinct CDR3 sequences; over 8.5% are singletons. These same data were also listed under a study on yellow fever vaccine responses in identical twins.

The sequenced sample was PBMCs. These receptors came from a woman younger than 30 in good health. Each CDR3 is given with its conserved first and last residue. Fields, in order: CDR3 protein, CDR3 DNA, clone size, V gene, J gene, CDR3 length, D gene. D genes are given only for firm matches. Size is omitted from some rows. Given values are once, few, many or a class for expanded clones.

CDR3 protein: CSGRTGGMNTGELFF
CDR3 DNA: TGCAGCGGCAGGACAGGGGGCATGAACACCGGGGAGCTGTTTTTT
clone size: few
V gene: TRBV29-1
J gene: TRBJ2-2
CDR3 length: 15
D gene: TRBD1

CDR3 protein: CSVEDRKDSASYEQYF
CDR3 DNA: TGCAGCGTTGAAGATCGGAAGGACAGCGCCTCCTACGAGCAGTACTTC
clone size: many
V gene: TRBV29-1
J gene: TRBJ2-7
CDR3 length: 16
D gene: .

CDR3 protein: CSARVAGGVSYNEQFF
CDR3 DNA: TGCAGTGCTAGAGTCGCGGGAGGGGTTTCCTACAATGAGCAGTTCTTC
clone size: .
V gene: TRBV20-1
J gene: TRBJ2-1
CDR3 length: 16
D gene: TRBD2

CDR3 protein: CASSAPTGPNSPLHF
CDR3 DNA: TGTGCCAGCAGCGCCCCTACAGGGCCAAATTCACCCCTCCACTTT
clone size: few
V gene: TRBV3-1
J gene: TRBJ1-6
CDR3 length: 15
D gene: .

CDR3 protein: CASSPRTSGANEQFF
CDR3 DNA: TGTGCCAGCAGCCCACGGACTAGCGGGGCGAATGAGCAGTTCTTC
clone size: many
V gene: TRBV11-2
J gene: TRBJ2-1
CDR3 length: 15
D gene: TRBD2

CDR3 protein: CASSPGIRGNEQYF
CDR3 DNA: TGTGCTAGCAGCCCCGGGATCAGGGGCAACGAGCAGTACTTC
clone size: few
V gene: TRBV7-7
J gene: TRBJ2-7
CDR3 length: 14
D gene: .

CDR3 protein: CSARDPPGTEQFF
CDR3 DNA: TGCAGTGCTAGAGACCCCCCAGGGACTGAGCAGTTCTTC
clone size: many
V gene: TRBV20-1
J gene: TRBJ2-1
CDR3 length: 13
D gene: .

CDR3 protein: CASSLWTSTSYEQYF
CDR3 DNA: TGCGCCAGCAGCTTGTGGACGTCTACCTCCTACGAGCAGTACTTC
clone size: .
V gene: TRBV5-1
J gene: TRBJ2-7
CDR3 length: 15
D gene: .

CDR3 protein: CAISDGTQPQHF
CDR3 DNA: TGTGCCATCAGTGATGGGACCCAGCCCCAGCATTTT
clone size: .
V gene: TRBV10-3
J gene: TRBJ1-5
CDR3 length: 12
D gene: .

CDR3 protein: CSVGTASGNTIYF
CDR3 DNA: TGCAGCGTCGGGACAGCTTCTGGAAACACCATATATTTT
clone size: many
V gene: TRBV29-1
J gene: TRBJ1-3
CDR3 length: 13
D gene: TRBD1

CDR3 protein: CATSGGGSSYNEQFF
CDR3 DNA: TGTGCCACCAGTGGCGGGGGTAGCTCCTACAATGAGCAGTTCTTC
clone size: few
V gene: TRBV24-1
J gene: TRBJ2-1
CDR3 length: 15
D gene: TRBD2

CDR3 protein: CASSLDGQGDTEAFF
CDR3 DNA: TGCGCCAGCAGCTTGGACGGCCAGGGAGACACTGAAGCTTTCTTT
clone size: .
V gene: TRBV5-1
J gene: TRBJ1-1
CDR3 length: 15
D gene: .

CDR3 protein: CASSIGGTSGLLTYNEQFF
CDR3 DNA: TGTGCCAGCAGTATTGGGGGGACTAGCGGCCTTCTAACTTACAATGAGCAGTTCTTC
clone size: few
V gene: TRBV6-1
J gene: TRBJ2-1
CDR3 length: 19
D gene: TRBD2

CDR3 protein: CASSPGQALAYEQYF
CDR3 DNA: TGTGCCAGCTCACCGGGGCAGGCCCTGGCCTACGAGCAGTACTTC
clone size: .
V gene: TRBV18
J gene: TRBJ2-7
CDR3 length: 15
D gene: .

CDR3 protein: CSARSRVHSEQFF
CDR3 DNA: TGCAGTGCTAGGTCCAGGGTTCATAGTGAGCAGTTCTTC
clone size: few
V gene: TRBV20-1
J gene: TRBJ2-1
CDR3 length: 13
D gene: .

CDR3 protein: CAIRNGRTDTQYF
CDR3 DNA: TGTGCCATCAGGAACGGGAGGACAGATACGCAGTATTTT
clone size: many
V gene: TRBV10-3
J gene: TRBJ2-3
CDR3 length: 13
D gene: TRBD2

CDR3 protein: CASRGSVEQFF
CDR3 DNA: TGTGCCAGCAGGGGGTCGGTTGAGCAGTTCTTC
clone size: many
V gene: TRBV12-3/TRBV12-4
J gene: TRBJ2-1
CDR3 length: 11
D gene: .

CDR3 protein: CASSPVKAPAGEQYF
CDR3 DNA: TGTGCCAGCTCACCAGTGAAGGCCCCTGCGGGAGAGCAGTACTTC
clone size: .
V gene: TRBV18
J gene: TRBJ2-7
CDR3 length: 15
D gene: .

CDR3 protein: CASSLRGVVNEKLFF
CDR3 DNA: TGTGCCAGCAGTTTAAGAGGTGTCGTGAATGAAAAACTGTTTTTT
clone size: few
V gene: TRBV12-3/TRBV12-4
J gene: TRBJ1-4
CDR3 length: 15
D gene: .

CDR3 protein: CAVAGTSGYEQYF
CDR3 DNA: TGTGCCGTAGCCGGAACTAGCGGGTACGAGCAGTACTTC
clone size: many
V gene: TRBV10-3
J gene: TRBJ2-7
CDR3 length: 13
D gene: TRBD2

CDR3 protein: CASSLAKGSTNEKLFF
CDR3 DNA: TGTGCCAGCAGCTTAGCGAAGGGTTCAACTAATGAAAAACTGTTTTTT
clone size: few
V gene: TRBV7-2
J gene: TRBJ1-4
CDR3 length: 16
D gene: .

CDR3 protein: CASSDPAGGQETQYF
CDR3 DNA: TGCGCCAGCAGCGACCCAGCGGGAGGCCAAGAGACCCAGTACTTC
clone size: .
V gene: TRBV5-1
J gene: TRBJ2-5
CDR3 length: 15
D gene: TRBD2